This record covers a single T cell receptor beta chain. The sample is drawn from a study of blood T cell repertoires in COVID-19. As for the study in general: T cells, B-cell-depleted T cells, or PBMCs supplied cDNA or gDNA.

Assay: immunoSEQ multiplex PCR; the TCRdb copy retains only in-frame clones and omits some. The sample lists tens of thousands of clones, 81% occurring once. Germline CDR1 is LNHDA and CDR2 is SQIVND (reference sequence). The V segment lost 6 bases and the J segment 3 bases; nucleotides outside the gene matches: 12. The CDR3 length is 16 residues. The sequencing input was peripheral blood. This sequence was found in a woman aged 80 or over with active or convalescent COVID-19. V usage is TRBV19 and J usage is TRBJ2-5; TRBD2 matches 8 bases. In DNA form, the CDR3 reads TGTGCCAGTAGCGGTCGGGCACTAGCGGCGGAAGAGACCCAGTACTTC. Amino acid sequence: CASSGRALAAEETQYF.